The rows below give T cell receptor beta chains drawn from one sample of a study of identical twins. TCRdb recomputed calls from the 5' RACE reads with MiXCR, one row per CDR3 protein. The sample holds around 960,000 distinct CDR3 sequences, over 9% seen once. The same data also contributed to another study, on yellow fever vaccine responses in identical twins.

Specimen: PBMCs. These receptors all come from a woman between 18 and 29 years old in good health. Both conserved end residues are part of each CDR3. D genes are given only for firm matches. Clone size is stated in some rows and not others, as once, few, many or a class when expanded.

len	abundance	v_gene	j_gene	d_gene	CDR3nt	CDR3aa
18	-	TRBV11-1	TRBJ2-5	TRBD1	TGTGCCAGCAGCTTAGGACAGGGGAGAGGTAAAGGCCAAGAGACCCAGTACTTC	CASSLGQGRGKGQETQYF
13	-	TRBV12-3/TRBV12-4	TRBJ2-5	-	TGTGCCAGCAGTTTTAATCAGAGGGAGACCCAGTACTTC	CASSFNQRETQYF
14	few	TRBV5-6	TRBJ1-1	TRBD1	TGTGCCAGCAGCATAGGGACAGGGGGATCCCACGCTTTCTTT	CASSIGTGGSHAFF
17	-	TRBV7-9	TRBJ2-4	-	TGTGCCAGCAGCCAGGGGGCGGGGGAGGACCCCAAAAACATTCAGTACTTC	CASSQGAGEDPKNIQYF
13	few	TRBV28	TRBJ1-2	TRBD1	TGTGCCAGCAGTCCTACTAACAGGGGCGGCTACACCTTC	CASSPTNRGGYTF
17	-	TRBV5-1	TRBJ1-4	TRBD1	TGCGCCAGCAGCTTGAGGGACAGATCACCAACTAATGAAAAACTGTTTTTT	CASSLRDRSPTNEKLFF
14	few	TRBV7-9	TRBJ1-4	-	TGTGCCAGCCCGATAGAAGGGGGTTCTGAAAAACTGTTTTTT	CASPIEGGSEKLFF
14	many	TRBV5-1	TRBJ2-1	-	TGCGCCAGCAGCTTGGGGGGTAGGGTCAATGAGCAGTTCTTC	CASSLGGRVNEQFF
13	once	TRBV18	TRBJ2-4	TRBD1	TGTGCCAGCTCACCACTACGGGACAGGGCGCTGTACTTC	CASSPLRDRALYF
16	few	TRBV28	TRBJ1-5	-	TGTGCCAGCAGTCTCTCAGGGGCCAACTATAATCAGCCCCAGCATTTT	CASSLSGANYNQPQHF
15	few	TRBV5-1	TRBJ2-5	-	TGCGCCAGCAGCTTGGGGGGGGAACCGCAAGAGACCCAGTACTTC	CASSLGGEPQETQYF
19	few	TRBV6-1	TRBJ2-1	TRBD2	TGTGCCAGCAGTAAGAGACTAGCGGGGGGGCCGACCAGCTACAATGAGCAGTTCTTC	CASSKRLAGGPTSYNEQFF
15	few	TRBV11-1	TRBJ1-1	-	TGTGCCAGCAGCTTAGGTTTACAGGACTACACTGAAGCTTTCTTT	CASSLGLQDYTEAFF
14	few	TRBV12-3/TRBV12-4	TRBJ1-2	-	TGTGCCAGCAGTTTAGATAGCTTACCCTATGGCTACACCTTC	CASSLDSLPYGYTF
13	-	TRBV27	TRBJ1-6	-	TGTGCCAGCAGTACCCGGGAGAATTCACCCCTCCACTTT	CASSTRENSPLHF
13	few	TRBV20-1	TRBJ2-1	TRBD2	TGCAGCACACCGGGACTAGCGAACAATGAGCAGTTCTTC	CSTPGLANNEQFF
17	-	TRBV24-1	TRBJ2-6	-	TGTGCCACCAGTAGGGGCACAGGGAGGCCTGGGGCCAACGTCCTGACTTTC	CATSRGTGRPGANVLTF
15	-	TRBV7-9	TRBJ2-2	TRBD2	TGTGCCAGCAGCTTTAGCGGGATCTCTCCCGGGGAGCTGTTTTTT	CASSFSGISPGELFF
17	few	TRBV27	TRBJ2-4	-	TGTGCCAGCAGGCTGACCGGGGGGCCGGAGGCCAAAAACATTCAGTACTTC	CASRLTGGPEAKNIQYF
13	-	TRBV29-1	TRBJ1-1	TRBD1	TGCAGCGTTGCCAGGGGGGCGACCACTGAAGCTTTCTTT	CSVARGATTEAFF
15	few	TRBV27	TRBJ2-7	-	TGTGCCAGCAGCCAGAACGGACAGTTGTCCGGTGAGCAGTACTTC	CASSQNGQLSGEQYF
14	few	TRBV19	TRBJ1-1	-	TGTGCCAGTAGCACCGAAAGGGCGAACACTGAAGCTTTCTTT	CASSTERANTEAFF
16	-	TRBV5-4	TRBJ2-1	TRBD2	TGTGCCAGCAGCCCCCTTCTAAGCGGGACCTACAATGAGCAGTTCTTC	CASSPLLSGTYNEQFF
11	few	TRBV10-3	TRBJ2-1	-	TGTGCCATCAGTGTGGGGGGTGAGCAGTTCTTC	CAISVGGEQFF
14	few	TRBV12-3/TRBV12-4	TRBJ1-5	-	TGTGCCAGCAGTATGGTGGGGGGCAATCAGCCCCAGCATTTT	CASSMVGGNQPQHF
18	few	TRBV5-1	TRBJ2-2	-	TGCGCCAGCAGTTTCACAGCACTAGGGGCCTTGGCCACCGGGGAGCTGTTTTTT	CASSFTALGALATGELFF
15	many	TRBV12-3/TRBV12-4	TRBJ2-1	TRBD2	TGTGCCAGCAGTCTAGCGGGAGGGCCGGTCAATGAGCAGTTCTTC	CASSLAGGPVNEQFF
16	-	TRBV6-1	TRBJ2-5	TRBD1	TGTGCCAGCACCCACAAGGACAGGGGCCCCCGAGAGACCCAGTACTTC	CASTHKDRGPRETQYF
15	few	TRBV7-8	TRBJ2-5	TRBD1	TGTGCCAGCAGCCCAGACACCTGGGACAGAGAGACCCAGTACTTC	CASSPDTWDRETQYF
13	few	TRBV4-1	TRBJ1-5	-	TGCGCCAGCAGCCCGTCGCCCGATCAGCCCCAGCATTTT	CASSPSPDQPQHF
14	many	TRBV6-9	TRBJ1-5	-	TGTGCCAGCAGGGAGCTCCATAGCAATCAGCCCCAGCATTTT	CASRELHSNQPQHF
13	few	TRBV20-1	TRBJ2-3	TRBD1	TGCAGTGGCTGGGACAGGGGTTCAGATACGCAGTATTTT	CSGWDRGSDTQYF
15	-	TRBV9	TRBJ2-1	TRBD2	TGTGCCAGCAGCGTGATCAGCGGGAGTTGGAATGAGCAGTTCTTC	CASSVISGSWNEQFF
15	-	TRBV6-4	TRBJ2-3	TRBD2	TGTGCCAGCAGTAGAAGCGGGGGCTTCACAGATACGCAGTATTTT	CASSRSGGFTDTQYF
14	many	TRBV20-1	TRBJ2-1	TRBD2	TGCAGTGCTAAATCTCAGACTAGCCCTAATGAGCAGTTCTTC	CSAKSQTSPNEQFF
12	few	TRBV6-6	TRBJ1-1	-	TGTGCCAGCAGCTGGGCGGACACTGAAGCTTTCTTT	CASSWADTEAFF
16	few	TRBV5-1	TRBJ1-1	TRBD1	TGCGCCAGCAGCTTCGACAGGGGAGACCCGGGATCTGAAGCTTTCTTT	CASSFDRGDPGSEAFF
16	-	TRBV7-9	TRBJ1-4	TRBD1	TGTGCCAGCAGCTTACGGGACAGGGGAGGTGTAGAAAAACTGTTTTTT	CASSLRDRGGVEKLFF
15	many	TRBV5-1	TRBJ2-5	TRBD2	TGCGCCAGCAGCATGACTAGCGGACTCCAAGAGACCCAGTACTTC	CASSMTSGLQETQYF